This T cell receptor (beta chain) is drawn from a study of neurological immune-mediated disorders. Synthesis of cDNA was accomplished via 5'RACE employing 10-nucleotide random UMIs. TCRdb itself ran the 5' RACE reads through MiXCR, one entry per CDR3 protein. The data contain roughly 80,000 distinct CDR3 sequences, approximately 10% of them seen just once; the ten biggest clones take up 1.8%. Germline V gives CDR1 MNHNY, CDR2 SVGAGI (reference sequence). CDR3 length: 12 residues. V was pared by 0 bases and J by 11 bases, with 10 bases between. This clonotype was picked up many times. Material for sequencing was PBMCs. The TCR comes from a man aged 40-49 years in good health. The gene calls are TRBV6-6 and TRBJ1-1; D call uncertain. CDR3 sequence (DNA): TGTGCCAGCAGTTACTCGTTGGGCGTCGCTTTCTTT. The encoded protein is CASSYSLGVAFF.